The source of this TCR beta chain is a study of cytomegalovirus exposure and HLA in healthy donors. Study information: The study placed 80% to 85% of its approximately 400 genotyped donors in the Caucasian-associated ancestry cluster.

Healthy bone marrow donors made up the cohort. A single count supports this clone. What it binds is not known. CDR1 and CDR2 (germline): SGHTA, FQGNSA. Trimming removed 1 base at V and 4 bases at J, with 8 bases between. The CDR3 sequence is 14 residues long. Vbeta (60) and Jbeta (13) primers were used in the PCR. Assay used: immunoSEQ multiplex PCR; TCRdb lists only in-frame clones, some missing. The sample lists over 100,000 clones, around 77% seen once, with 9.5% to 12% in the top ten. Study-level findings and limits: At a 0.05 false discovery rate, a later analysis found 16,951 TCR beta sequences to be associated with HLA alleles.

This sequence was found in a middle-aged man in good health and CMV-seropositive. Specimen: PBMCs. This chain links TRBV7-2 with TRBJ1-3; no clear D. The chain's CDR3 is CASSLDGLGNTIYF. The CDR3 nucleotides are TGTGCCAGCAGCTTAGACGGACTAGGAAACACCATATATTTT.